This paragraph reports one T cell receptor (beta chain). With autoimmune disease history or systemic immunosuppression, patients were excluded. TCRdb's copy holds only in-frame clones and misses some; the assay was immunoSEQ multiplex PCR. The table has 63,000 or so clones, approximately 81% seen once. This sample is part of a study of OX40 agonist ivuxolimab in advanced cancers. Study summary: At 0.01 to 10 mg/kg, ivuxolimab was administered intravenously to patients every 2 weeks.

The sequence was collected from an adult with an advanced solid tumor such as melanoma, head and neck, liver or kidney cancer. The sample was CD4+ or CD8+ T cells sorted from blood, taken in a trial of the OX40 agonist ivuxolimab.

This CDR3 is CASSQWRNTEAFF. As DNA, the CDR3 is TGTGCCAGCAGCCAATGGAGGAACACTGAAGCTTTCTTT. V and J are TRBV14 and TRBJ1-1; no firm D call. The CDR3 totals 13 residues. Trimming stripped 2 bases from V and 1 base from J, with 5 bases between. CDR1 is SGHDN and CDR2 is FVKESK in the germline V gene. Variable domain in full (rest from reference TRBV14 and TRBJ1-1): EAGVTQFPSHSVIEKGQTVTLRCDPISGHDNLYWYRRVMGKEIKFLLHFVKESKQDESGMPNNRFLAERTGGTYSTLKVQPAELEDSGVYFCASSQWRNTEAFFGQGTRLTVV.